This section outlines one T cell receptor (beta chain) sequence together with its context. What it binds is not known. Profiled with immunoSEQ multiplex PCR; TCRdb holds only in-frame clones, not every one. The sample carries fewer than 25,000 clones, about 70% recorded once. CDR3 size: 13 residues. Trimming removed 8 bases from V and 5 bases from J; junction bases left unmatched: 11. The germline V gene has CDR1 SQVTM and CDR2 ANQGSEA. The entry originates in a study of vaccination effects on CD4 cells after COVID-19. The ViraFEST assay expanded antigen-specific CD4+ T cells with viral peptide pools before sequencing. Culture lasted over 9 days before CD4+ T cell isolation. Nobody among the vaccine recipients had prior SARS-CoV-2 infection (nucleocapsid antibodies were negative). Around 2 million PBMC per well were cultured with 10 IU/ml IL-2 and roughly 10 ug/ml peptides. Cells had half their medium changed to IL-2 medium on days 3 and 7.

The study, taken as a whole, reports: Only a single clone (1 of 255 vaccine-induced clones in healthy vaccinees) cross-reacted with common cold coronaviruses. Late post-vaccination, clones induced by infection and those induced by vaccine underwent marked clonal contraction.

The sample here was CD4+ T cells from PBMCs cultured with HCoV-NL63 spike peptides, taken before COVID-19 vaccination. The clonotype was recovered from a human donor who received a COVID-19 vaccine. The rearrangement joins TRBV29-1 to TRBJ2-5; 7 positions match TRBD2. This CDR3 is CSSRSAGVETQYF. In DNA, the CDR3 is TGCAGCTCGCGGTCGGCGGGAGTGGAGACCCAGTACTTC.